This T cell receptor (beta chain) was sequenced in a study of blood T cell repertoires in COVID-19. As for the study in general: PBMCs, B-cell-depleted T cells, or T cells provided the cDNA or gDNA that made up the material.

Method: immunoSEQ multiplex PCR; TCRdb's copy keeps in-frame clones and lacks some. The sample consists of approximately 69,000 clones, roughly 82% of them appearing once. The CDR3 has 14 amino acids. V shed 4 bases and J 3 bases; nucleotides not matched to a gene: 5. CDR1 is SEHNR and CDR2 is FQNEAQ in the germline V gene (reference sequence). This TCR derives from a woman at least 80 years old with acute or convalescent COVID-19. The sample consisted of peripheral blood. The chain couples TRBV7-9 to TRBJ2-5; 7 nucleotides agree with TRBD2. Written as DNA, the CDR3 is TGTGCCAGCAGCTGGGGGAGGGAAGAAGAGACCCAGTACTTC. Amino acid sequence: CASSWGREEETQYF.